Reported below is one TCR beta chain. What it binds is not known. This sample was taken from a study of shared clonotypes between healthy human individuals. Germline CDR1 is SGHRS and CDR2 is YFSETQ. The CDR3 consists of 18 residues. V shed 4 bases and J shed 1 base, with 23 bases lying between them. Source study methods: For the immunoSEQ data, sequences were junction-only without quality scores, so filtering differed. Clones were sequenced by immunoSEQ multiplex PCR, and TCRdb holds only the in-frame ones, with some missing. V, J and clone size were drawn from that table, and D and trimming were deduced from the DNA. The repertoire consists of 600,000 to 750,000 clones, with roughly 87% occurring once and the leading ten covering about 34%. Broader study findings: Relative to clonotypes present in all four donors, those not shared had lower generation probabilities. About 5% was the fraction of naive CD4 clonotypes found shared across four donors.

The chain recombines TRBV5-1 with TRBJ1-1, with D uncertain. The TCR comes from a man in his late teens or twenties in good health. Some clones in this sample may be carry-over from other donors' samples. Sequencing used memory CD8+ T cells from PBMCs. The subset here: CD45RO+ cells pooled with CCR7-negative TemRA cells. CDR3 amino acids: CASSMDAAEPVTNTEAFF. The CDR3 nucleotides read TGCGCCAGCAGCATGGACGCGGCGGAACCAGTCACGAACACTGAAGCTTTCTTT.